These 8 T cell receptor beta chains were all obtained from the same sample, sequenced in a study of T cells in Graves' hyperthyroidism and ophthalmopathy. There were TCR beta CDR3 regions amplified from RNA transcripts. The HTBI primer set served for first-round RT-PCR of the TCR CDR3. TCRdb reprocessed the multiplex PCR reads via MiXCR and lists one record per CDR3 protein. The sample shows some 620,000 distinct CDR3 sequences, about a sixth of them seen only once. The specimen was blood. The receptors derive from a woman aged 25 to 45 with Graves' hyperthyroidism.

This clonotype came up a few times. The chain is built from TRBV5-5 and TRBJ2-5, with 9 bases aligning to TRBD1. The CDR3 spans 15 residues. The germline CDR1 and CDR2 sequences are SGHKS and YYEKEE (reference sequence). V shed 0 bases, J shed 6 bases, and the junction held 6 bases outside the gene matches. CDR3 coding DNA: TGTGCCAGCAGCTTGGCCGGACAGGGGCGGAAGACCCAGTACTTC. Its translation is CASSLAGQGRKTQYF.

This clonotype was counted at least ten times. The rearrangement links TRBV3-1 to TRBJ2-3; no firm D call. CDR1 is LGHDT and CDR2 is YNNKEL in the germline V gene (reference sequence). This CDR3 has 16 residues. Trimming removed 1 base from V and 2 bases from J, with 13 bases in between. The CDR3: CASSQGPSSLTDTQYF. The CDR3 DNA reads TGTGCCAGCAGCCAAGGGCCGTCTTCCCTCACAGATACGCAGTATTTT.

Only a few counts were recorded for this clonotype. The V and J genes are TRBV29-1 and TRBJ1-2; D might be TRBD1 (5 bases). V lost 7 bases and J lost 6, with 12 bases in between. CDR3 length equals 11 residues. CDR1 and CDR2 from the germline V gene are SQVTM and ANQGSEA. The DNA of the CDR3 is TGCAGCGCGAGGACACTCCATGGCTACACCTTC. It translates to CSARTLHGYTF. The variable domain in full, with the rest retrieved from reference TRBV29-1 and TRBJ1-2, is SAVISQKPSRDICQRGTSLTIQCQVDSQVTMMFWYRQQPGQSLTLIATANQGSEATYESGFVIDKFPISRPNLTFSTLTVSNMSPEDSSIYLCSARTLHGYTFGSGTRLTVV.

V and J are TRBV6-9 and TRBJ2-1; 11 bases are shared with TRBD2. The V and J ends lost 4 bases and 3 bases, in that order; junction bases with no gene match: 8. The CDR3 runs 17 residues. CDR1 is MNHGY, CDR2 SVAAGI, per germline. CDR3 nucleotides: TGTGCCAGCAGTTTCCGACCGGGACTAGCGGTCTACAATGAGCAGTTCTTC. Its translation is CASSFRPGLAVYNEQFF.

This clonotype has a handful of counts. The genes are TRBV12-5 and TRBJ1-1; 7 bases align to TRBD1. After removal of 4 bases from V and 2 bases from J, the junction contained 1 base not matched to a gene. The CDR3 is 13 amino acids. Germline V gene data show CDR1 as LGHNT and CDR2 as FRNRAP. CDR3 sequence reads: CASGWDRNTEAFF. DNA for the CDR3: TGTGCTAGTGGTTGGGACAGAAACACTGAAGCTTTCTTT.

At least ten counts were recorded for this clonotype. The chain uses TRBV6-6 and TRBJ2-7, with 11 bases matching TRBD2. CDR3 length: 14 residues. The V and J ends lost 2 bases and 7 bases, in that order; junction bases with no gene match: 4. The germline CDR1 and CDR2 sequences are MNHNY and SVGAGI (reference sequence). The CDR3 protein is CASSYTGTSGEQYF. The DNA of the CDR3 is TGTGCCAGCAGTTACACGGGGACTAGCGGAGAGCAGTACTTC.

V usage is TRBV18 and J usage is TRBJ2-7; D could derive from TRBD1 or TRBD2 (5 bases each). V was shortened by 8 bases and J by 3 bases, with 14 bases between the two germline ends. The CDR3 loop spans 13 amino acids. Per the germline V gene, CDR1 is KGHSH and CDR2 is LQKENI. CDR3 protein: CASTPERGYEQYF. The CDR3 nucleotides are TGTGCCAGCACTCCGGAGAGGGGCTACGAGCAGTACTTC.

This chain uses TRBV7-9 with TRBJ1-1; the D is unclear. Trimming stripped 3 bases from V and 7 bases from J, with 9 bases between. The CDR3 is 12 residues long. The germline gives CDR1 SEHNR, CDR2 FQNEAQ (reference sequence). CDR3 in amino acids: CASSFVESEAFF. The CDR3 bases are TGTGCCAGCAGCTTCGTAGAGAGTGAAGCTTTCTTT. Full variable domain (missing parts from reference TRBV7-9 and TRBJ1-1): DTGVSQNPRHKITKRGQNVTFRCDPISEHNRLYWYRQTLGQGPEFLTYFQNEAQLEKSRLLSDRFSAERPKGSFSTLEIQRTEQGDSAMYLCASSFVESEAFFGQGTRLTVV.